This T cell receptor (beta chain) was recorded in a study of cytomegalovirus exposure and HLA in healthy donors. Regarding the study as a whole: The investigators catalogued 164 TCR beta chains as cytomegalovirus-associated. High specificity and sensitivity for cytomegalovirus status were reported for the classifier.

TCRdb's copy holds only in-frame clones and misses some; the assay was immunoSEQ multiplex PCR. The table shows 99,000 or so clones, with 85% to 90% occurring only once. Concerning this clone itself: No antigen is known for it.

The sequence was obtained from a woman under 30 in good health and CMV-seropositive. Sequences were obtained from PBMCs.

CDR3 DNA sequence: TGTGCCAGAAGCTTAGGACAGGAGCCAACCCCCTCGGATGAGCAGTTCTTC. Protein: CARSLGQEPTPSDEQFF. The V gene is TRBV5-3, the J gene TRBJ2-1; 7 bases map to TRBD1. TRBV5-3 is labeled an ORF, and its function is uncertain. V shed 2 bases, J shed 8 bases, and the junction held 16 bases outside the gene matches. The CDR3 contains 17 residues.